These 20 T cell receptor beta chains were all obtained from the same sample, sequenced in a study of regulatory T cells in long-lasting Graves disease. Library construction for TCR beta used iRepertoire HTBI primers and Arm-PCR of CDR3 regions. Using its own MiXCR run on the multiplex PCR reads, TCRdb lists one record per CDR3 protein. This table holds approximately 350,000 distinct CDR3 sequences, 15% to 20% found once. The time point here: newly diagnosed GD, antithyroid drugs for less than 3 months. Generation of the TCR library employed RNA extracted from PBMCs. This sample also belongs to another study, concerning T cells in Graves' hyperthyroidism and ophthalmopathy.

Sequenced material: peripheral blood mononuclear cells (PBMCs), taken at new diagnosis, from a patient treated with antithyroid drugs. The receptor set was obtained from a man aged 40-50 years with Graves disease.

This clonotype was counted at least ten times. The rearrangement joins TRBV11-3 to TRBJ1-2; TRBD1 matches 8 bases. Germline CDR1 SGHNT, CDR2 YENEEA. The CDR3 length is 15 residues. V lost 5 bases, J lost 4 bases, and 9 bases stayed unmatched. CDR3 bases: TGTGCCAGCAGCCCCGGACAGGGCTTGGGCTATGGCTACACCTTC. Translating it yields CASSPGQGLGYGYTF. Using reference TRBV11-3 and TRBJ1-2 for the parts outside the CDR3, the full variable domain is EAGVVQSPRYKIIEKKQPVAFWCNPISGHNTLYWYLQNLGQGPELLIRYENEEAVDDSQLPKDRFSAERLKGVDSTLKIQPAELGDSAVYLCASSPGQGLGYGYTFGSGTRLTVV.

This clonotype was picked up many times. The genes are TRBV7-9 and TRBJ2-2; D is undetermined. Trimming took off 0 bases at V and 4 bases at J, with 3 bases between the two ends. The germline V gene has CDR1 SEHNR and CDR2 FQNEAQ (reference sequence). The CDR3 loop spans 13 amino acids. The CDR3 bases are TGTGCCAGCAGCTTAGCGGGCACCGGGGAGCTGTTTTTT. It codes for CASSLAGTGELFF.

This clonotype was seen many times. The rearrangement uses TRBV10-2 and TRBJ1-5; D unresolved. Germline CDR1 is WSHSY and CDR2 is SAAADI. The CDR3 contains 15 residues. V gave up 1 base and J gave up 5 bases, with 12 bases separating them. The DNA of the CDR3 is TGCGCCAGCAGTGAGTTGGCAGGAGGTTATCAGCCCCAGCATTTT. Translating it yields CASSELAGGYQPQHF.

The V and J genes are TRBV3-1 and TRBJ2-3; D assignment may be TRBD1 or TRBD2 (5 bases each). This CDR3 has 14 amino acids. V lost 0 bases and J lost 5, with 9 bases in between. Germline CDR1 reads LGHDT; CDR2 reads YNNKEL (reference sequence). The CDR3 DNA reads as TGTGCCAGCAGCCAAGACAAGAGGGGAGATACGCAGTATTTT. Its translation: CASSQDKRGDTQYF.

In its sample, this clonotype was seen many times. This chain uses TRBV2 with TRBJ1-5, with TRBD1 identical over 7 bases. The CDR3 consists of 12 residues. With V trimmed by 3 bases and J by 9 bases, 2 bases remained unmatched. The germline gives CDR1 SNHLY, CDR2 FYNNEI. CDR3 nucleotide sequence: TGTGCCAGCAGTGATGACAGGGCGCCCCAGCATTTT. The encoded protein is CASSDDRAPQHF.

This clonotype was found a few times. The CDR3 reads CAWSTLGTGGYGYTF. The CDR3 DNA reads as TGTGCCTGGAGTACCCTCGGGACAGGAGGCTATGGCTACACCTTC. V gene TRBV30 combines with J gene TRBJ1-2; 8 bases map to TRBD1. CDR3 length: 15 amino acids. Germline CDR1 GTSNPN, CDR2 SVGIG (reference sequence). V shed 2 bases and J 4 bases; nucleotides not matched to a gene: 9. The full variable domain, rest sourced from reference TRBV30 and TRBJ1-2, is SQTIHQWPATLVQPVGSPLSLECTVEGTSNPNLYWYRQAAGRGLQLLFYSVGIGQISSEVPQNLSASRPQDRQFILSSKKLLLSDSGFYLCAWSTLGTGGYGYTFGSGTRLTVV.

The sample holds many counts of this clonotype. Here the CDR3 reads CATSDAGTGNEKLFF. CDR3 in DNA: TGTGCCACCAGTGATGCCGGGACAGGGAATGAAAAACTGTTTTTT. V is TRBV24-1 and J is TRBJ1-4; 9 bases are shared with TRBD1. This CDR3 is 15 amino acids long. The V gene's germline CDR1 is KGHDR and CDR2 SFDVKD. V dropped 3 bases and J dropped 5; count of bases not matched to a gene: 3.

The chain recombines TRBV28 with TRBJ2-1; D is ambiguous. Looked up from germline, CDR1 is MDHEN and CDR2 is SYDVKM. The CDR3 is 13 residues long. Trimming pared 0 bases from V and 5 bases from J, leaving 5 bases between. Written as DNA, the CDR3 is TGTGCCAGCAGTTTATGGGGCCACAATGAGCAGTTCTTC. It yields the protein CASSLWGHNEQFF.

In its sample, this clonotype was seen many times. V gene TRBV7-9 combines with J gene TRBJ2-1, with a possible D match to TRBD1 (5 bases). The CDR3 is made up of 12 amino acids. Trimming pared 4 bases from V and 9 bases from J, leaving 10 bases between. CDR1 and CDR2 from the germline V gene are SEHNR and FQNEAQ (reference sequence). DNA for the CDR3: TGTGCCAGCAGCTATAGGGGTGGTGAGCAGTTCTTC. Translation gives CASSYRGGEQFF.

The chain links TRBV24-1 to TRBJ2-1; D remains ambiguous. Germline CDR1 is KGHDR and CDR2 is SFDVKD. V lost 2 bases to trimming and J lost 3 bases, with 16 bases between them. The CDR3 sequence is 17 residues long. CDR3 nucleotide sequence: TGTGCCACCAGTGATTCCCCAGACGGCAGTTTCTACAATGAGCAGTTCTTC. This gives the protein CATSDSPDGSFYNEQFF.

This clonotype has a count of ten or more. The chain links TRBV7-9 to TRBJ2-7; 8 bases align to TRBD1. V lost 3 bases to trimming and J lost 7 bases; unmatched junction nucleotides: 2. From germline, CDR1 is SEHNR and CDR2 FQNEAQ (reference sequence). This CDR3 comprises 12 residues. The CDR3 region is CASSLTGEEQYF. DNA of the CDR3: TGTGCCAGCAGCTTGACAGGGGAAGAGCAGTACTTC.

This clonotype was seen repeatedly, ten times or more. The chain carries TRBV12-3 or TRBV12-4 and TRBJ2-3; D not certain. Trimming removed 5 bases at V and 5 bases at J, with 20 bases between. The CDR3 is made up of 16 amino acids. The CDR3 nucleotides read TGTGCCAGCAGTCCCCTCGAGGACGGCCCAGAAGATACGCAGTATTTT. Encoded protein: CASSPLEDGPEDTQYF.

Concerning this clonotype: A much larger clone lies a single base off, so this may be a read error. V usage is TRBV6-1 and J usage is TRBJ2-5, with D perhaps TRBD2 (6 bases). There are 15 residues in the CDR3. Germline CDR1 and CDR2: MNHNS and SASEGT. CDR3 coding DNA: TGTGCCAGCAGTGGGCTGTCGGGACTCCAAGAGGCCCAGTACTTC. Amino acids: CASSGLSGLQEAQYF.

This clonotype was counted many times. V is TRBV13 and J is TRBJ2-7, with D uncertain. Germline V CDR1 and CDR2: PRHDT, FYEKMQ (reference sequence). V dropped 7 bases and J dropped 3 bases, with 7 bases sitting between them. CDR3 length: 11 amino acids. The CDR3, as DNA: TGTGCCAGCACTCCAGACTACGAGCAGTACTTC. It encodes CASTPDYEQYF.

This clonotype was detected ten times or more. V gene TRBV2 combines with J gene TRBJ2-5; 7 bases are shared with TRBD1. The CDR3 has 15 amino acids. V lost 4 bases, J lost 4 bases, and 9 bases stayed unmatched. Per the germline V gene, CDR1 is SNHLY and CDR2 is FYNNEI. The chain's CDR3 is CASSVPRGQRETQYF. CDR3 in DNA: TGTGCCAGCAGTGTCCCGAGGGGGCAGAGAGAGACCCAGTACTTC.

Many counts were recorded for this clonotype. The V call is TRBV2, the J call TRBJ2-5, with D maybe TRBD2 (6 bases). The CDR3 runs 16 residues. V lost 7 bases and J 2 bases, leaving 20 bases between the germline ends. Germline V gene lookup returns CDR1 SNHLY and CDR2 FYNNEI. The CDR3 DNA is TGTGCCAGCAAAGTCGGGACTGGGCGGTTTCAAGAGACCCAGTACTTC. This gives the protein CASKVGTGRFQETQYF.

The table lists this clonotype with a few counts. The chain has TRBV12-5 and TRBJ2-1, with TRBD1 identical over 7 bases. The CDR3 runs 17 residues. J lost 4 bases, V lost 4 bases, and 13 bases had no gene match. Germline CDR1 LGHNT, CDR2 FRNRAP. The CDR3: CASGYPETGTAYNEQFF. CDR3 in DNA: TGTGCTAGTGGTTACCCGGAAACTGGGACAGCGTACAATGAGCAGTTCTTC.

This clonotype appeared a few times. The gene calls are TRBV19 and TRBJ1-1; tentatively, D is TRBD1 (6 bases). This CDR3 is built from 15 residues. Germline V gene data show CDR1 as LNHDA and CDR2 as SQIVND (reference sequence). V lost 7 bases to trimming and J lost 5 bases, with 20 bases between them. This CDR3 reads CASTMYGGARTEAFF. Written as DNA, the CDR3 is TGTGCCAGTACTATGTACGGGGGGGCTCGGACTGAAGCTTTCTTT.

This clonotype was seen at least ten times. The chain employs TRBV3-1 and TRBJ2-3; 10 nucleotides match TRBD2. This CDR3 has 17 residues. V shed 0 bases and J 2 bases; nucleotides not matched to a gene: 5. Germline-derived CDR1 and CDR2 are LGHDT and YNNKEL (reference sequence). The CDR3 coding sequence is TGTGCCAGCAGCCAAGATCAACTAGCGGGGTACACAGATACGCAGTATTTT. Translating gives CASSQDQLAGYTDTQYF.

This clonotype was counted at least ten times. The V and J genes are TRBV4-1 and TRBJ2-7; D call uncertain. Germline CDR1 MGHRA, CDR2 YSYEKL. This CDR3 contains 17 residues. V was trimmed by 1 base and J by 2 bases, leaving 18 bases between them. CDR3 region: CASSQGYLASETYEQYF. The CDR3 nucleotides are TGCGCCAGCAGCCAAGGGTATTTAGCTAGTGAAACCTACGAGCAGTACTTC.